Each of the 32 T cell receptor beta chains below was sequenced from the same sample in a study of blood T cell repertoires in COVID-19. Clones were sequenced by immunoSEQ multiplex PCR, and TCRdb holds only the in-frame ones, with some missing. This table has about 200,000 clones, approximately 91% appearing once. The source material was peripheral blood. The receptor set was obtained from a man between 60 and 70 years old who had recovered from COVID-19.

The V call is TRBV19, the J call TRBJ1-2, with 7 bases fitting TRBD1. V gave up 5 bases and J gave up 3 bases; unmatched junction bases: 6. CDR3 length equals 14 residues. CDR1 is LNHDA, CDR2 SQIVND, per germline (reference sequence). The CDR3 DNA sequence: TGTGCCAGTAGTCAAGGACAGGCCTACTATGGCTACACCTTC. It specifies CASSQGQAYYGYTF.

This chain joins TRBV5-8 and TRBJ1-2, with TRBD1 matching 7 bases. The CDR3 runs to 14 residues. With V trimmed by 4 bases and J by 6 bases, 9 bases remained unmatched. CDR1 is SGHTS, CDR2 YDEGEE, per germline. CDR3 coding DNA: TGTGCCAGCAGCAACTACAGGGGCCAAGATGGCTACACCTTC. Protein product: CASSNYRGQDGYTF.

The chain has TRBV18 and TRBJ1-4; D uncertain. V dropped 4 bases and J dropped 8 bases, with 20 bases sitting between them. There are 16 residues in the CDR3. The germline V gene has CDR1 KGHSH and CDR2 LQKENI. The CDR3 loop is CASSLSQRATGEKLFF. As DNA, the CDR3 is TGTGCCAGCTCACTCTCTCAGAGAGCTACGGGGGAAAAACTGTTTTTT.

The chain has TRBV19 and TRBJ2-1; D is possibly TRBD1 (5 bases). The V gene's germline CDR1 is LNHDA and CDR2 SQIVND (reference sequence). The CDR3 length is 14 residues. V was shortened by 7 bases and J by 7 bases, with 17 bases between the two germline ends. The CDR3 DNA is TGTGCCAGTAAATCCCAGGGTACGGTGAATGAGCAGTTCTTC. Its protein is CASKSQGTVNEQFF.

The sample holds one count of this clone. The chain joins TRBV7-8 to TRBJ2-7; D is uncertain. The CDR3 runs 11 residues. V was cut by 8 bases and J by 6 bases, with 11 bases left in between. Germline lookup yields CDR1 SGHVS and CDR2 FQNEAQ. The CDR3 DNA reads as TGTGCCAGCGGATCCGGCGGCGAGCAGTACTTC. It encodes CASGSGGEQYF. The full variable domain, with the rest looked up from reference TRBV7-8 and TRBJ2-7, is GAGVSQSPRYKVAKRGQDVALRCDPISGHVSLFWYQQALGQGPEFLTYFQNEAQLDKSGLPSDRFFAERPEGSVSTLKIQRTQQEDSAVYLCASGSGGEQYFGPGTRLTVT.

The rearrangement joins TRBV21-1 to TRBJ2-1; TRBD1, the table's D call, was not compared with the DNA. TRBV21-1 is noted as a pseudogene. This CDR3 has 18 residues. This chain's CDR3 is CASSKEEGKGQGISEQFF. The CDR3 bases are TGTGCCAGCAGCAAAGAGGAAGGGAAGGGACAGGGCATCAGTGAGCAGTTCTTC.

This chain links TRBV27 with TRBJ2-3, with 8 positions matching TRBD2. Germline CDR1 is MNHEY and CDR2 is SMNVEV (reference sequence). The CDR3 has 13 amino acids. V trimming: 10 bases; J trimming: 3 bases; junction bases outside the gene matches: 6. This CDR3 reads CAITQRETDTQYF. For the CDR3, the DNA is TGTGCCATCACCCAGCGGGAGACAGATACGCAGTATTTT.

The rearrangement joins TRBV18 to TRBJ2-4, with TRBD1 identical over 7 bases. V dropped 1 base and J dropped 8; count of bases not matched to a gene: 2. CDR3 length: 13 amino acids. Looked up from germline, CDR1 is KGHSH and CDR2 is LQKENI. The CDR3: CASSPQGADIQYF. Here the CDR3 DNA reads TGTGCCAGCTCACCACAGGGGGCGGACATTCAGTACTTC.

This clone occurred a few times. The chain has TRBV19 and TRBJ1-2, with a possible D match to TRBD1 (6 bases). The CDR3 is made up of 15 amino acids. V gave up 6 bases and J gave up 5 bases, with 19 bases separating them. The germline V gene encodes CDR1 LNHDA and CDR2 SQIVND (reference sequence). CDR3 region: CASSLRSGGGYGYTF. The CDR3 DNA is TGTGCCAGTAGCCTTCGAAGCGGGGGCGGGTATGGCTACACCTTC.

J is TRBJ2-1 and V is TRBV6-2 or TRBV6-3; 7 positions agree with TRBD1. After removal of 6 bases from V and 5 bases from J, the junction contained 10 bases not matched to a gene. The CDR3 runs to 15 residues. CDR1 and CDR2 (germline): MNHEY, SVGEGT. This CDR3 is CASSPDRVVHNEQFF. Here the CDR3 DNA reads TGTGCCAGCAGCCCTGACAGGGTCGTTCACAATGAGCAGTTCTTC.

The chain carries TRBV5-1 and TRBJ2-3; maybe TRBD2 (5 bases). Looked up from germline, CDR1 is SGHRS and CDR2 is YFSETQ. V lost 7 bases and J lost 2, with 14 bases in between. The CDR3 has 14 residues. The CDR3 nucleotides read TGCGCCAGCGCATTCCGGCGGGCCACAGATACGCAGTATTTT. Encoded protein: CASAFRRATDTQYF. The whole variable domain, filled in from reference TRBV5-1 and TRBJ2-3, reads KAGVTQTPRYLIKTRGQQVTLSCSPISGHRSVSWYQQTPGQGLQFLFEYFSETQRNKGNFPGRFSGRQFSNSRSEMNVSTLELGDSALYLCASAFRRATDTQYFGPGTRLTVL.

Here the CDR3 DNA reads TGCGCCAGCAGCACCGGGACTAGCGGTTACTACGAGCAGTACTTC. This codes for CASSTGTSGYYEQYF. The J gene is TRBJ2-7, the V gene TRBV5-1; 11 positions match TRBD2. Germline trimming cut 4 bases from V and 3 bases from J; bases unmatched to any gene: 6. Germline loops: CDR1 SGHRS, CDR2 YFSETQ. There are 15 residues in the CDR3.

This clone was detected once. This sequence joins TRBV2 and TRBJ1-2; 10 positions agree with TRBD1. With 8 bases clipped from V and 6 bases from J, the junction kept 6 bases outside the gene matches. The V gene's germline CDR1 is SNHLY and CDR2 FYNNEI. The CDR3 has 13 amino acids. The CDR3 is CASDPGQGNGYTF. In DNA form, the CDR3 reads TGTGCCAGCGATCCGGGACAGGGGAATGGCTACACCTTC.

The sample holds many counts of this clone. Here the CDR3 DNA reads TGTGCCAGCAGCTCCTCCCGAGGGAGGGACTGGCCAAATGAGCAGTTCTTC. Encoded protein: CASSSSRGRDWPNEQFF. This chain links TRBV9 with TRBJ2-1; 7 bases match TRBD2. V lost 4 bases to trimming and J lost 7 bases; unmatched junction nucleotides: 17. CDR1 SGDLS and CDR2 YYNGEE come from the germline V gene. The CDR3 covers 17 residues.

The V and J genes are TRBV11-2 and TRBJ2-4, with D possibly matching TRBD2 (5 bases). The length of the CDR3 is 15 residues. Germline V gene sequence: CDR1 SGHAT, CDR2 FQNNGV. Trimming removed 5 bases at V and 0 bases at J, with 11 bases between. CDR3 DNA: TGTGCCAGCAGCAAAGACGCGGGAGCCAAAAACATTCAGTACTTC. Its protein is CASSKDAGAKNIQYF. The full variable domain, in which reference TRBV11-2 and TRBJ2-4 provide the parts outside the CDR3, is EAGVAQSPRYKIIEKRQSVAFWCNPISGHATLYWYQQILGQGPKLLIQFQNNGVVDDSQLPKDRFSAERLKGVDSTLKIQPAKLEDSAVYLCASSKDAGAKNIQYFGAGTRLSVL.

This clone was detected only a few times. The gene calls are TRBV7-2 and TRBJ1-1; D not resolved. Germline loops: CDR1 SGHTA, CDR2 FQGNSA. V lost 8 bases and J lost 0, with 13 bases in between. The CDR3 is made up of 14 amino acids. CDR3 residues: CASGKGGMNTEAFF. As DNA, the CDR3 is TGTGCCAGCGGCAAGGGAGGGATGAACACTGAAGCTTTCTTT.

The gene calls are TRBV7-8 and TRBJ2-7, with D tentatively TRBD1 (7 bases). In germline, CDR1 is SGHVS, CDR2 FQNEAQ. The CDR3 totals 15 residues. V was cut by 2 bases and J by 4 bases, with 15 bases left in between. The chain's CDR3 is CASSLSSTGTYEQYF. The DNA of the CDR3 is TGTGCCAGCAGCTTATCCTCGACAGGGACTTACGAGCAGTACTTC.

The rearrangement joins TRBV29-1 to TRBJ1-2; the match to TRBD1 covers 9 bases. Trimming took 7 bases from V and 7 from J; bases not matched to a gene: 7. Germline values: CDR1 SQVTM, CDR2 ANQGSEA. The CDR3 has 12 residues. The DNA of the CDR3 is TGCAGCGCCGAACAGGGGGCGCTTGGCTACACCTTC. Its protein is CSAEQGALGYTF.

The CDR3 spells CASSETAVGTDTQYF. CDR3 coding DNA: TGTGCCAGCAGTGAGACTGCCGTGGGCACAGATACGCAGTATTTT. V and J are TRBV2 and TRBJ2-3; D is ambiguous. Germline V gene data show CDR1 as SNHLY and CDR2 as FYNNEI. V lost 3 bases and J lost 1, with 11 bases in between. This CDR3 region has 15 residues.

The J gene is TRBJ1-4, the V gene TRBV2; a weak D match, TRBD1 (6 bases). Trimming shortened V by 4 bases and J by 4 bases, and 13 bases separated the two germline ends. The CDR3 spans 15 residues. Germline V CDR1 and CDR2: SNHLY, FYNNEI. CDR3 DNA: TGTGCCAGCAGTGGCTACAGGGCCGTTAATGAAAAACTGTTTTTT. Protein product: CASSGYRAVNEKLFF.

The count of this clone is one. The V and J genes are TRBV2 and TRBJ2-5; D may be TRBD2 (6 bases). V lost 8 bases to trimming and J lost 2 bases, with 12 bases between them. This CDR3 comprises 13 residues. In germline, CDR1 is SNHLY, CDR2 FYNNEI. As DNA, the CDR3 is TGTGCCAGCGGGTCTGCGGGGCAAGAGACCCAGTACTTC. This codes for CASGSAGQETQYF.

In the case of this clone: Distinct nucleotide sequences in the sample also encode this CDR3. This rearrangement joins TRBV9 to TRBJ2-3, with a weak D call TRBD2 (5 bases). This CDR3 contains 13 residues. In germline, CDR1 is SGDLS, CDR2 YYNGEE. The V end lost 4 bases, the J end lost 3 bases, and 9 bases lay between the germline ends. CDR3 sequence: CASSLARTDTQYF. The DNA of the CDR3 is TGTGCCAGCAGCCTAGCCAGGACAGATACGCAGTATTTT.

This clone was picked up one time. CDR3 sequence (DNA): TGTGCCAGCTCAGGGGGACAGGGAACCTACGAGCAGTACTTC. This encodes CASSGGQGTYEQYF. The rearrangement joins TRBV18 to TRBJ2-7; TRBD1 matches 9 bases. V lost 5 bases to trimming and J lost 2 bases; unmatched junction nucleotides: 4. CDR1 and CDR2 (germline): KGHSH, LQKENI. The CDR3 totals 14 residues.

CDR3 coding DNA: TGTGCCAGCAGTGACTCGGGCGGAGGCTATGGCTACACCTTC. As protein: CASSDSGGGYGYTF. The rearrangement links TRBV6-4 to TRBJ1-2; D not resolved. The germline V gene encodes CDR1 MRHNA and CDR2 SNTAGT. This CDR3 is 14 amino acids long. The V end lost 0 bases, the J end lost 4 bases, and 9 bases lay between the germline ends.

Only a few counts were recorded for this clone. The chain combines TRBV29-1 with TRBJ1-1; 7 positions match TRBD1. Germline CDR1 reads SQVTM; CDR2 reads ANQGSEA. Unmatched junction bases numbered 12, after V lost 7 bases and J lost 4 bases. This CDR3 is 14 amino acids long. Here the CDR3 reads CSAGVRGQVTEAFF. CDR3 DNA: TGCAGCGCGGGGGTAAGGGGGCAGGTCACTGAAGCTTTCTTT.

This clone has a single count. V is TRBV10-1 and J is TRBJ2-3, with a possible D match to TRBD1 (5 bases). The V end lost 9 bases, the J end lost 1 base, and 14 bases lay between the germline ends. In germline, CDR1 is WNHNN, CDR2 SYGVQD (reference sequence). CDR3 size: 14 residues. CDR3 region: CAREPQACTDTQYF. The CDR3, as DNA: TGCGCCAGGGAACCACAGGCATGCACAGATACGCAGTATTTT.

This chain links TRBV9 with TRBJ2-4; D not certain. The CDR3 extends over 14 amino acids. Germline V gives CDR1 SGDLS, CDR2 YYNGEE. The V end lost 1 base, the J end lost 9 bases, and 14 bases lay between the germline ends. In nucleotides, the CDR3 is TGTGCCAGCAGCGTACAATCGGTCGCAAGCATTCAGTACTTC. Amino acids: CASSVQSVASIQYF.

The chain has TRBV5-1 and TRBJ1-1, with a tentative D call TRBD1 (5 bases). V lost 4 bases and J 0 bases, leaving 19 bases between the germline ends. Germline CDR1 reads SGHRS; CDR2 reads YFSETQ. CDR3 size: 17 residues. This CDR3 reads CASSIDGGSPMNTEAFF. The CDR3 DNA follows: TGCGCCAGCAGCATCGACGGGGGAAGCCCCATGAACACTGAAGCTTTCTTT.

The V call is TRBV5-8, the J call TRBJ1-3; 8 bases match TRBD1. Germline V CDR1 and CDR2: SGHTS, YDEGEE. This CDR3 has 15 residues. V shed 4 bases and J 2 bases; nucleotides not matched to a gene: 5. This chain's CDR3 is CASSGADRAGNTIYF. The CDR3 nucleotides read TGTGCCAGCAGCGGGGCGGACAGGGCTGGAAACACCATATATTTT.

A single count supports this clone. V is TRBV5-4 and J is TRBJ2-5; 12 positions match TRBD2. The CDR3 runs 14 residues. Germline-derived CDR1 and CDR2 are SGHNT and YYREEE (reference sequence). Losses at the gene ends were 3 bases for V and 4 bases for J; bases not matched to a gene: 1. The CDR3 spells CASSSGLAGETQYF. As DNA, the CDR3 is TGTGCCAGCAGCTCGGGACTAGCGGGAGAGACCCAGTACTTC. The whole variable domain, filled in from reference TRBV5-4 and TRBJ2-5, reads ETGVTQSPTHLIKTRGQQVTLRCSSQSGHNTVSWYQQALGQGPQFIFQYYREEENGRGNFPPRFSGLQFPNYSSELNVNALELDDSALYLCASSSGLAGETQYFGPGTRLLVL.

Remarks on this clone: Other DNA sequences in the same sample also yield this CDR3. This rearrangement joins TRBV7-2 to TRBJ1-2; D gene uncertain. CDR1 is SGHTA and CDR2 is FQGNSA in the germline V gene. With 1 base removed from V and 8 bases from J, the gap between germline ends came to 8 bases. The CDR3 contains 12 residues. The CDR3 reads CASSLGVSGYTF. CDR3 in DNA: TGTGCCAGCAGCTTAGGAGTCTCGGGCTACACCTTC. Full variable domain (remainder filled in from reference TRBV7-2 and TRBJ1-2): GAGVSQSPSNKVTEKGKDVELRCDPISGHTALYWYRQSLGQGLEFLIYFQGNSAPDKSGLPSDRFSAERTGGSVSTLTIQRTQQEDSAVYLCASSLGVSGYTFGSGTRLTVV.

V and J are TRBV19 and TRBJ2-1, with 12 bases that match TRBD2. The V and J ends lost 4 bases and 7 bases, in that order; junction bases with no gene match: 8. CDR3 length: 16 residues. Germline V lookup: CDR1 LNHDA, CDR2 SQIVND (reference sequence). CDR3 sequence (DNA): TGTGCCAGTAGTACGAGGGCTAGCGGGAGGGTTAATGAGCAGTTCTTC. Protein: CASSTRASGRVNEQFF.